A selection of T cell receptor beta chains follows, all from one sample in a study of CD8+ T cells in alopecia areata. Sequencing used immunoSEQ multiplex PCR; TCRdb keeps in-frame clones, though not all of them. Here the sample spans around 110,000 clones, 84% being singletons. Sequences were derived from CD8+ T cells sorted from blood, sampled at week 24, from a patient treated with tofacitinib. Receptor source: a human donor with alopecia areata. Both conserved end residues are part of each CDR3. Not all rows give a size; the values are once, few, many and, for expanded clones, a class.

V: TRBV27; J: TRBJ1-1; size: NA; CDR3: CASKAWGAQLEAFF
V: TRBV10-3; J: TRBJ2-7; size: NA; CDR3: CAISENRPYRGQYF
V: TRBV2; J: TRBJ2-7; size: NA; CDR3: CASSGEGTAYEQYF
V: TRBV30; J: TRBJ2-1; size: once; CDR3: CAWSPLSGGVYNEQFF
V: TRBV7-3; J: TRBJ2-3; size: NA; CDR3: CASSGQGPKDTQYF
V: TRBV4-1; J: TRBJ2-7; size: NA; CDR3: CASSQVPTGYYEQYF
V: TRBV6-6; J: TRBJ2-2; size: once; CDR3: CASSTDTLTGELFF
V: TRBV2; J: TRBJ2-4; size: NA; CDR3: CASSGQGRSGNIQYF
V: TRBV7-9; J: TRBJ2-3; size: NA; CDR3: CASSLGARLGTDTQYF
V: TRBV19; J: TRBJ2-7; size: once; CDR3: CASSPGTSSYEQYF
V: TRBV2; J: TRBJ2-1; size: NA; CDR3: CASSEIAGTGVYNEQFF
V: TRBV27; J: TRBJ2-1; size: NA; CDR3: CASSLQSGTEVWDEQFF
V: TRBV29-1; J: TRBJ1-2; size: NA; CDR3: CSVLGVSQEGNYGYTF
V: TRBV6-5; J: TRBJ1-1; size: NA; CDR3: CASNQRTGGEAFF
V: TRBV2; J: TRBJ2-1; size: NA; CDR3: CASSELSGGIMDEQFF
V: TRBV27; J: TRBJ2-6; size: NA; CDR3: CASSLAGSGANVLTF
V: TRBV5-1; J: TRBJ2-3; size: NA; CDR3: CASSLDPYMGDTQYF
V: TRBV4-2; J: TRBJ2-5; size: NA; CDR3: CASSQDRGETQYF
V: TRBV4-2; J: TRBJ2-2; size: NA; CDR3: CASSQDRWRGANTGELFF
V: TRBV7-2; J: TRBJ2-5; size: NA; CDR3: CASSLNGLAGAPWETQYF
V: TRBV2; J: TRBJ2-7; size: NA; CDR3: CASRGQGSRGPPAYEQYF
V: TRBV7-3; J: TRBJ2-2; size: NA; CDR3: CASSLTENTGELFF
V: TRBV13; J: TRBJ2-3; size: once; CDR3: CASSLRQGGTDTQYF
V: TRBV2; J: TRBJ2-3; size: NA; CDR3: CASRTAGGLSSDTQYF
V: TRBV5-1; J: TRBJ2-7; size: NA; CDR3: CASSLTTEDYYEQYF
V: TRBV5-1; J: TRBJ2-7; size: NA; CDR3: CASRRQGAVNEQYF
V: TRBV7-9; J: TRBJ2-1; size: NA; CDR3: CASSPAQGATDNEQFF
V: TRBV7-9; J: TRBJ2-1; size: NA; CDR3: CASSSDSSYNEQFF
V: TRBV7-8; J: TRBJ2-3; size: NA; CDR3: CASSLPRGGLFTDTQYF
V: TRBV4-1; J: TRBJ2-3; size: NA; CDR3: CASSQDVAGGPDTQYF
V: TRBV11-2; J: TRBJ2-7; size: NA; CDR3: CASSRTQGAAVYEQYF
V: TRBV5-1; J: TRBJ2-1; size: NA; CDR3: CASSLEGAGTREQFF
V: TRBV6-5; J: TRBJ2-7; size: NA; CDR3: CASSYSQGATYEQYF
V: TRBV6-4; J: TRBJ2-6; size: NA; CDR3: CASSYSGVLSGANVLTF
V: TRBV5-4; J: TRBJ2-1; size: NA; CDR3: CASSSPRGGNEQFF
V: TRBV4-3; J: TRBJ2-1; size: NA; CDR3: CASSQFPGQYNEQFF
V: TRBV29-1; J: TRBJ1-3; size: NA; CDR3: CSVEEQALGNTIYF
V: TRBV7-8; J: TRBJ2-3; size: NA; CDR3: CASRTYRGPADTQYF
V: TRBV6-5; J: TRBJ2-7; size: once; CDR3: CASSYSGTGVGEQYF
V: TRBV4-1; J: TRBJ2-7; size: NA; CDR3: CASSTSVATAQYF
V: TRBV7-2; J: TRBJ2-3; size: NA; CDR3: CASSYLAGTDTQYF
V: TRBV30; J: TRBJ2-2; size: NA; CDR3: CAWSLRGGLTGELFF
V: TRBV4-3; J: TRBJ2-1; size: few; CDR3: CASSQDTGTGGGEQFF
V: TRBV7-6; J: TRBJ2-2; size: NA; CDR3: CASSYHTGELFF
V: TRBV27; J: TRBJ2-1; size: NA; CDR3: CASSLLTSGGANEQFF
V: TRBV11-2; J: TRBJ2-7; size: NA; CDR3: CASSLDPADLVPYEQYF
V: TRBV5-6; J: TRBJ2-5; size: NA; CDR3: CASSLTGTSAVEETQYF
V: TRBV7-7; J: TRBJ2-1; size: NA; CDR3: CASSLDAGENNEQFF
V: TRBV7-9; J: TRBJ1-5; size: NA; CDR3: CASSSSRRGDQPQHF
V: TRBV5-1; J: TRBJ2-1; size: NA; CDR3: CASSLGRASNEQFF
V: TRBV2; J: TRBJ2-7; size: NA; CDR3: CASSEGRSLSYEQYF
V: TRBV4-1; J: TRBJ2-3; size: NA; CDR3: CASSHDPAGSPSSDTQYF
V: TRBV11-2; J: TRBJ2-7; size: NA; CDR3: CASSLGTGVNEQYF
V: TRBV4-1; J: TRBJ2-7; size: NA; CDR3: CASSQEQGYEQYF
V: TRBV7-2; J: TRBJ2-5; size: NA; CDR3: CASKNLPGTPETQYF
V: TRBV6-5; J: TRBJ2-6; size: NA; CDR3: CAVDTGANVLTF
V: TRBV6-1; J: TRBJ2-1; size: NA; CDR3: CASSGLTSGVDNEQFF